This note documents a single T cell receptor (beta chain) sequence. This entry comes from a study of blood T cells in healthy people across ages. Then a second PCR, running about 7 to 11 cycles, was carried out with a sample-barcoded 5' primer and a J-beta primer mix. TCRdb re-called the 5' RACE reads through MiXCR, storing one row per CDR3 protein. The sample shows around 800,000 distinct CDR3 sequences, around half of them seen only once. V was cut by 5 bases and J by 2 bases, with 12 bases left in between. The CDR3 length is 13 residues. The V gene's germline CDR1 is DFQATT and CDR2 SNEGSKA (reference sequence).

The chain carries TRBV20-1 and TRBJ1-1; D is possibly TRBD1 (5 bases). The sequenced sample consisted of blood. This TCR derives from a man of 80 years or more in good health. DNA for the CDR3: TGCAGTGCTCTCGACAGAGCAAACACTGAAGCTTTCTTT. Protein product: CSALDRANTEAFF.